This entry describes one T cell receptor (beta chain). The use of a sample-barcoded 5' primer and a J-beta primer mix characterized a second PCR of roughly 6 to 11 cycles. MiXCR, applied by TCRdb to the 5' RACE reads, yields one record per CDR3 protein. Found here are roughly 800,000 distinct CDR3 sequences, around 25% of them singletons; the top ten hold approximately 3.7%. The sample belongs to a study of blood T cells in healthy people across ages. In the study overall: Template switching caught about one barcoded beta molecule for each two T cells.

V was clipped by 3 bases and J by 5 bases, with 16 bases between them. There are 15 residues in the CDR3. CDR1 is MDHEN and CDR2 is SYDVKM in the germline V gene. This sample was also put to use in a study of T cells of mothers and their children.

The J gene is TRBJ2-5, the V gene TRBV28; D might be TRBD1 or TRBD2, each matching 6 bases. The TCR was taken from a boy between 10 and 17 years old in good health. The sample was blood. DNA for the CDR3: TGTGCCAGCAGTTTCGGCGGGCCCGGGGGCGAGACCCAGTACTTC. As protein: CASSFGGPGGETQYF.